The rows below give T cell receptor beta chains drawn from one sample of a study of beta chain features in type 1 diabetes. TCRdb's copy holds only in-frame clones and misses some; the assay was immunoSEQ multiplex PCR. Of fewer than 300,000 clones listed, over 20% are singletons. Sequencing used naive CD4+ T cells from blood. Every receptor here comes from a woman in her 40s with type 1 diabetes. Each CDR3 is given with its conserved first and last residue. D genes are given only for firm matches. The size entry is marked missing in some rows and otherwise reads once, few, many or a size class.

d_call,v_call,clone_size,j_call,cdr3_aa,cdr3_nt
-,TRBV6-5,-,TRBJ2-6,CASSLDSGANVLTF,TGTGCCAGCAGCCTAGACTCTGGGGCCAACGTCCTGACTTTC
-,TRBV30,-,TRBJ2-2,CAWLVGGTRELFF,TGTGCCTGGTTGGTTGGGGGCACGCGGGAGCTGTTTTTT
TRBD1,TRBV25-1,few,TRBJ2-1,CASSGTGGSYNEQFF,TGTGCCAGCAGTGGCACAGGGGGCTCCTACAATGAGCAGTTCTTC
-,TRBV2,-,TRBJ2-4,CASSPTGIQYF,TGTGCCAGCAGTCCCACAGGAATTCAGTACTTC
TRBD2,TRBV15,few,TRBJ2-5,CATSRDRGQGGETQYF,TGTGCCACCAGCAGAGATCGAGGGCAGGGAGGGGAGACCCAGTACTTC
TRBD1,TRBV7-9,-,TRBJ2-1,CASSLVTGPYNEQFF,TGTGCCAGCAGCTTAGTGACAGGGCCCTACAATGAGCAGTTCTTC
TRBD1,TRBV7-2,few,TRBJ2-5,CASSLGWDRGRETQYF,TGTGCCAGCAGCTTAGGGTGGGACAGGGGAAGGGAGACCCAGTACTTC
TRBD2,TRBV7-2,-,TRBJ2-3,CASSLSLAGGTDTQYF,TGTGCCAGCAGCTTAAGCCTAGCGGGGGGCACAGATACGCAGTATTTT
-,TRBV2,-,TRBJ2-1,CASSASTNEQFF,TGTGCCAGCAGCGCATCCACAAATGAGCAGTTCTTC
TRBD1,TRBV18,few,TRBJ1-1,CASSPLGQVGGNTEAFF,TGTGCCAGCTCACCACTGGGACAGGTTGGTGGAAACACTGAAGCTTTCTTT
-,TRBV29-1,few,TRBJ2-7,CSVEEGAFEQYF,TGCAGCGTTGAGGAGGGGGCCTTTGAGCAGTACTTC
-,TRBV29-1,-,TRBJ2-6,CSVAGSGANVLTF,TGCAGCGTTGCAGGGTCCGGGGCCAACGTCCTGACTTTC
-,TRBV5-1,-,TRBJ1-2,CASSQGTTEAYGYTF,TGCGCCAGCAGCCAAGGGACAACAGAGGCCTATGGCTACACCTTC
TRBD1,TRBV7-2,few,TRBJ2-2,CASSLGQGSAGELFF,TGTGCCAGCAGCTTAGGACAGGGTTCGGCCGGGGAGCTGTTTTTT
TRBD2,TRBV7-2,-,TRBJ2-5,CASSFGGGEETQYF,TGTGCCAGCAGCTTCGGGGGGGGCGAGGAGACCCAGTACTTC
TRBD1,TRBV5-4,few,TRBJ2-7,CASSLRQGGSYEQYF,TGTGCCAGCAGCTTGCGACAGGGGGGCTCCTACGAGCAGTACTTC
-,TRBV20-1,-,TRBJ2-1,CSARVLNEQFF,TGCAGTGCTAGAGTTCTCAATGAGCAGTTCTTC
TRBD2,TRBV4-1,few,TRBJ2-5,CASSQAALAGGQETQYF,TGCGCCAGCAGCCAAGCGGCACTAGCGGGGGGACAAGAGACCCAGTACTTC
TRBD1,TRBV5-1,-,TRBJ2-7,CASSSDGQGSSYEQYF,TGCGCCAGCAGCTCGGACGGACAGGGAAGCTCCTACGAGCAGTACTTC
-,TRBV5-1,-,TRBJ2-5,CASSRGDSRGETQYF,TGCGCCAGCAGCCGAGGGGACTCGAGGGGAGAGACCCAGTACTTC
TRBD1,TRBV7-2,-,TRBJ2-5,CASSVDRGGETQYF,TGTGCCAGCAGCGTCGACAGGGGTGGCGAGACCCAGTACTTC
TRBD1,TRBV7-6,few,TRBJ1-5,CASRPGTGDNQPQHF,TGTGCCAGCAGGCCCGGGACAGGGGATAATCAGCCCCAGCATTTT
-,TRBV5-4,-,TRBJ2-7,CASSTRTDSPYEQYF,TGTGCCAGCAGCACCAGGACAGACTCCCCCTACGAGCAGTACTTC
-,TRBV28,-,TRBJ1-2,CASSFAAAGSYGYTF,TGTGCCAGCAGCTTCGCGGCGGCGGGGTCCTATGGCTACACCTTC
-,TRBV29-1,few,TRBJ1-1,CSVAPRTSTEAFF,TGCAGCGTCGCCCCCCGGACAAGCACTGAAGCTTTCTTT
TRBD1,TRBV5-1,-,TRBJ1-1,CASSFSGGKTEAFF,TGCGCCAGCAGCTTCTCAGGGGGAAAGACTGAAGCTTTCTTT
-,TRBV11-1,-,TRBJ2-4,CASSLHPGNIQYF,TGTGCCAGCAGCTTACACCCAGGGAACATTCAGTACTTC
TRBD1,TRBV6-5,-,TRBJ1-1,CASSSPTGKAFF,TGTGCCAGCAGTTCCCCGACAGGGAAAGCTTTCTTT
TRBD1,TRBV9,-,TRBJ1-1,CASSVAGHRGSNTEAFF,TGTGCCAGCAGCGTAGCGGGGCACAGGGGCTCAAACACTGAAGCTTTCTTT
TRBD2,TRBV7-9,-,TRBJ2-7,CASSPTSGRLREQYF,TGTGCCAGCAGCCCGACTAGCGGGCGGTTGCGGGAGCAGTACTTC
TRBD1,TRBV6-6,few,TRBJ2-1,CASRPGTGGDEQFF,TGTGCCAGCAGACCCGGGACAGGAGGGGATGAGCAGTTCTTC
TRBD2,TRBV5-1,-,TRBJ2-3,CASSLGTSGLGDTQYF,TGCGCCAGCAGCTTGGGGACTAGCGGACTAGGGGATACGCAGTATTTT
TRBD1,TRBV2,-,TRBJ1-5,CASSAQGEEQPQHF,TGTGCCAGCAGCGCACAGGGGGAGGAACAGCCCCAGCATTTT
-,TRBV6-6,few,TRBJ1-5,CASSPTVSQPQHF,TGTGCCAGCAGCCCTACAGTATCTCAGCCCCAGCATTTT
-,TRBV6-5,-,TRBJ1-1,CASSYGPSNTEAFF,TGTGCCAGCAGTTACGGGCCTTCTAACACTGAAGCTTTCTTT
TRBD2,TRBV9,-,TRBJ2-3,CASSVGAGGTDTQYF,TGTGCCAGCAGCGTAGGGGCGGGGGGCACAGATACGCAGTATTTT
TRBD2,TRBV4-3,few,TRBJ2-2,CASSQELLGLAGSSGELFF,TGCGCCAGCAGCCAAGAACTATTGGGACTAGCGGGATCGAGCGGGGAGCTGTTTTTT
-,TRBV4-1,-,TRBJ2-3,CASSQAPSTDTQYF,TGCGCCAGCAGCCAAGCCCCTTCCACAGATACGCAGTATTTT
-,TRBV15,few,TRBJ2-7,CATSRERAVGEQYF,TGTGCCACCAGCAGAGAGAGAGCGGTAGGCGAGCAGTACTTC
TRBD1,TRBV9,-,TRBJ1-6,CASSVAGTGSGSPLHF,TGTGCCAGCAGCGTAGCTGGGACAGGGAGTGGCTCACCCCTCCACTTT
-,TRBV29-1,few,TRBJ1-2,CSVTPGGTPGGKNGYTF,TGCAGCGTTACCCCCGGCGGGACGCCCGGCGGGAAAAATGGCTACACCTTC
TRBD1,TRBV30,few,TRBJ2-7,CAWSKRDREAEQYF,TGTGCCTGGAGTAAAAGGGACAGGGAAGCCGAGCAGTACTTC
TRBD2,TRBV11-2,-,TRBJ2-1,CASSPPSLAGAYNEQFF,TGTGCCAGCAGCCCACCCTCCCTAGCGGGAGCCTACAATGAGCAGTTCTTC
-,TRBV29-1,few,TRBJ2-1,CSVGRDEQFF,TGCAGCGTTGGACGGGATGAGCAGTTCTTC
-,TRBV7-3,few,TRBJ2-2,CASSLMTARNTGELFF,TGTGCCAGCAGCCTGATGACAGCTAGAAACACCGGGGAGCTGTTTTTT
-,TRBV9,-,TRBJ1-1,CASSPSTFPRGGSTEAFF,TGTGCCAGCAGCCCCAGCACCTTCCCCCGGGGGGGGAGCACTGAAGCTTTCTTT
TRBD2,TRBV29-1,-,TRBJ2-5,CSVSGRGGVETQYF,TGCAGCGTTAGCGGGAGAGGCGGGGTAGAGACCCAGTACTTC
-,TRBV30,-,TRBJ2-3,CAWAGPLPYF,TGTGCCTGGGCGGGCCCTTTACCGTATTTT
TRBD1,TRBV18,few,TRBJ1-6,CASSPSTQGAGGSPLHF,TGTGCCAGCTCACCTTCGACGCAGGGGGCCGGGGGATCACCCCTCCACTTT
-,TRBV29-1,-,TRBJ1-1,CSVGQTNTEAFF,TGCAGCGTAGGACAGACGAACACTGAAGCTTTCTTT
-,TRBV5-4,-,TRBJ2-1,CASSSPERPAYNEQFF,TGTGCCAGCAGCTCGCCCGAGCGCCCCGCCTACAATGAGCAGTTCTTC
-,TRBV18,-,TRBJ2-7,CASSPPGGEQYF,TGTGCCAGCTCACCGCCCGGAGGGGAGCAGTACTTC
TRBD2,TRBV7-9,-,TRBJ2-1,CASSPLGTSGYNEQFF,TGTGCCAGCAGCCCCCTCGGGACTAGCGGATACAATGAGCAGTTCTTC
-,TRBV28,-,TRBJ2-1,CASSLVTPDEQFF,TGTGCCAGCAGTTTAGTGACTCCGGATGAGCAGTTCTTC
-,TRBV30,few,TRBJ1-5,CAWSVLGSQPQHF,TGTGCCTGGAGTGTACTAGGCAGTCAGCCCCAGCATTTT
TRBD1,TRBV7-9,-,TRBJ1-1,CASSYADRTNLGAFF,TGTGCCAGCAGCTATGCGGACAGGACGAACTTGGGGGCTTTCTTT
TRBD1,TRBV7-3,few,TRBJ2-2,CASSSRGQTGELFF,TGTGCCAGCAGCTCCCGGGGACAGACCGGGGAGCTGTTTTTT
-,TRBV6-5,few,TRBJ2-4,CASRPSPGAKNIQYF,TGTGCCAGCAGACCATCTCCGGGAGCCAAAAACATTCAGTACTTC
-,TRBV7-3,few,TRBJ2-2,CASTLSPGGNTGELFF,TGTGCCAGCACCCTCTCACCTGGGGGCAACACCGGGGAGCTGTTTTTT
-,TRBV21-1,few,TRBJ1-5,CASSKVGEVNQPQHF,TGTGCCAGCAGCAAAGTGGGGGAGGTCAATCAGCCCCAGCATTTT